Presented here are 16 T cell receptor beta chains from one specimen sequenced in a study of Ad26.COV2.S vaccination and SARS-CoV-2 variants (dated by TCRdb to the early 2020s). Libraries were prepared through the immunoSEQ multiplex PCR assay. TCRdb provides this immuneACCESS table in a form limited to in-frame rearrangements. Some clones are lacking; in checked studies, under half of them reflect an unresolved V gene, and why the rest are absent is not known. The sample table contains roughly 500,000 clones; only one count was recorded for 87% of them. The top ten hold 10% to 15% of the sample. Taken with the paper, the label for treatment or condition translates to: over 15 received Ad26.COV2.S at low or high dose, single or two shots; about 5 received placebo; per-sample allocation not given. For vaccine and placebo recipients, repertoires were sequenced using samples collected on day 63 after the first injection.

Here the sequenced sample was peripheral blood, taken in a trial of Ad26.COV2.S vaccine versus placebo. These receptors were taken from a person aged 18 to 65 who received the Ad26.COV2.S COVID-19 vaccine or a placebo.

The chain recombines TRBV23-1 with TRBJ2-7, with 10 bases lining up with TRBD2. TRBV23-1 has ORF status, its function being uncertain. CDR3 size: 14 residues. J lost 1 base, V lost 10 bases, and 7 bases had no gene match. The CDR3 spells CAIRTSGKSYEQYF. The CDR3, as DNA: TGCGCCATCCGGACTAGCGGAAAGTCCTACGAGCAGTACTTC.

This clone was observed once. The chain employs TRBV11-2 and TRBJ2-7; D is uncertain. Trimming shortened V by 2 bases and J by 3 bases, and 2 bases separated the two germline ends. The CDR3 spans 11 residues. Germline CDR1 is SGHAT and CDR2 is FQNNGV. DNA of the CDR3: TGTGCCAGCAGCTTACTCTACGAGCAGTACTTC. Its translation is CASSLLYEQYF.

This clone was observed a single time. This chain connects TRBV5-1 to TRBJ1-1, with unresolved D. Germline V gene lookup returns CDR1 SGHRS and CDR2 YFSETQ. CDR3 length: 12 residues. Trimming took 0 bases from V and 4 from J, leaving 4 bases between them. CDR3 sequence: CASSLGATEAFF. The DNA for the CDR3 is TGCGCCAGCAGCTTGGGGGCCACTGAAGCTTTCTTT.

DNA of the CDR3: TGTGCCAGCAGCTTAGTTGGGGGTGGCTCCTACAATGAGCAGTTCTTC. Its protein is CASSLVGGGSYNEQFF. The chain combines TRBV7-3 with TRBJ2-1; TRBD1 or TRBD2 may be the D gene (5 bases each). The germline V gene has CDR1 SGHTA and CDR2 FQGTGA. This CDR3 is 16 amino acids long. Trimming shortened V by 2 bases and J by 0 bases, and 11 bases separated the two germline ends. Complete variable domain (other parts from reference TRBV7-3 and TRBJ2-1): GAGVSQTPSNKVTEKGKYVELRCDPISGHTALYWYRQSLGQGPEFLIYFQGTGAADDSGLPNDRFFAVRPEGSVSTLKIQRTERGDSAVYLCASSLVGGGSYNEQFFGPGTRLTVL.

For the CDR3, the DNA is TGTGCCAGCGCCCTCGCAGCGTACACTGAAGCTTTCTTT. Its protein is CASALAAYTEAFF. The V and J genes are TRBV5-5 and TRBJ1-1; D is ambiguous. V shed 7 bases and J shed 3 bases, with 13 bases lying between them. The CDR3 extends over 13 amino acids. In germline, CDR1 is SGHKS, CDR2 YYEKEE (reference sequence).

This chain connects TRBV24-1 to TRBJ1-5, with D uncertain. Trimming left V 7 bases short and J 4 bases short, with 13 bases between. Germline V CDR1 and CDR2: KGHDR, SFDVKD. The length of the CDR3 is 14 residues. The CDR3 is CATSGDARNQPQHF. The CDR3 DNA reads as TGTGCCACCAGCGGTGACGCCAGAAATCAGCCCCAGCATTTT.

The chain employs TRBV6-1 and TRBJ1-5, with D perhaps matching TRBD1 (6 bases). Trimming took off 2 bases at V and 6 bases at J, with 14 bases between the two ends. The CDR3 runs to 15 residues. Germline loops: CDR1 MNHNS, CDR2 SASEGT. The CDR3 DNA is TGTGCCAGCAGTGAAAGGGGGGAATGGGGTCAGCCCCAGCATTTT. Its protein is CASSERGEWGQPQHF.

The rearrangement links TRBV6-2 or TRBV6-3 to TRBJ1-5; D perhaps matches TRBD1 (5 bases). Looked up from germline, CDR1 is MNHEY and CDR2 is SVGEGT. Trimming cost V 6 bases and J 0 bases, with 15 bases left between them. The CDR3 is 16 residues long. CDR3 in DNA: TGTGCCAGCAGCCATGGGACTCTCCATAGCAATCAGCCCCAGCATTTT. The encoded protein is CASSHGTLHSNQPQHF.

This sequence joins TRBV4-3 and TRBJ2-3, with a weak D call TRBD2 (7 bases). There are 12 residues in the CDR3. Germline V CDR1 and CDR2: LGHNA, YSLEER. Trimming removed 4 bases from V and 8 bases from J, with 10 bases in between. In DNA form, the CDR3 reads TGCGCCAGCAGCCTAGGGGGGGGTACGCAGTATTTT. Translating it yields CASSLGGGTQYF.

This clone was observed once. The chain joins TRBV5-1 to TRBJ2-1, with D possibly matching TRBD1 (5 bases). CDR1 is SGHRS, CDR2 YFSETQ, per germline. V was clipped by 0 bases and J by 2 bases, with 15 bases between them. This CDR3 comprises 17 residues. The CDR3 sequence is CASSLGPGRTPYNEQFF. CDR3 DNA: TGCGCCAGCAGCTTGGGGCCAGGGCGCACCCCCTACAATGAGCAGTTCTTC.

The chain joins TRBV28 to TRBJ2-7; 10 bases agree with TRBD1. CDR1 is MDHEN and CDR2 is SYDVKM in the germline V gene. This CDR3 has 15 amino acids. V shed 6 bases, J shed 6 bases, and the junction held 11 bases outside the gene matches. CDR3 DNA sequence: TGTGCCAGCAGGCGAGCCGGGACAGGGGTGGGCGAGCAGTACTTC. This sequence encodes CASRRAGTGVGEQYF.

The chain carries TRBV7-8 and TRBJ1-2; no clear D. Germline V gives CDR1 SGHVS, CDR2 FQNEAQ. The CDR3 extends over 13 amino acids. V was pared by 4 bases and J by 1 base, with 7 bases between. CDR3 loop: CASSYQFNYGYTF. DNA of the CDR3: TGTGCCAGCAGCTACCAGTTTAACTATGGCTACACCTTC.

CDR3 residues: CASGLGSGADTQYF. As DNA, the CDR3 is TGTGCTAGTGGTTTGGGTAGCGGAGCGGATACGCAGTATTTT. V is TRBV12-5 and J is TRBJ2-3; D is perhaps TRBD2 (6 bases). The germline V gene encodes CDR1 LGHNT and CDR2 FRNRAP. The length of the CDR3 is 14 residues. V was shortened by 1 base and J by 6 bases, with 11 bases between the two germline ends. The full variable domain, completed using reference TRBV12-5 and TRBJ2-3, is DARVTQTPRHKVTEMGQEVTMRCQPILGHNTVFWYRQTMMQGLELLAYFRNRAPLDDSGMPKDRFSAEMPDATLATLKIQPSEPRDSAVYFCASGLGSGADTQYFGPGTRLTVL.

This clone was counted once. This chain links TRBV7-9 with TRBJ1-1; D remains unclear. This CDR3 has 13 residues. Germline CDR1 SEHNR, CDR2 FQNEAQ (reference sequence). Between the trimmed V and J ends, which lost 2 bases and 7 bases, there was a span of 11 bases. In DNA form, the CDR3 reads TGTGCCAGCAGCTTACGTCCGGAGGGTGAAGCTTTCTTT. This gives the protein CASSLRPEGEAFF.

This clone occurred once. The CDR3, as DNA: TGTGCCAGCAGACTTGACAGGCCGGCTGGCTACACCTTC. It is translated as CASRLDRPAGYTF. The chain carries TRBV5-5 and TRBJ1-2; D perhaps matches TRBD1 (6 bases). Trimming pared 5 bases from V and 7 bases from J, leaving 15 bases between. CDR1 SGHKS and CDR2 YYEKEE come from the germline V gene (reference sequence). The CDR3 is made up of 13 amino acids.

The V gene is TRBV5-6, the J gene TRBJ2-7; D is undetermined. V lost 0 bases and J lost 0, with 7 bases in between. The CDR3 is 14 amino acids. CDR1 and CDR2 (germline): SGHDT, YYEEEE. CDR3 sequence (DNA): TGTGCCAGCAGCTTGGGCCTCAGCTCCTACGAGCAGTACTTC. It yields the protein CASSLGLSSYEQYF.